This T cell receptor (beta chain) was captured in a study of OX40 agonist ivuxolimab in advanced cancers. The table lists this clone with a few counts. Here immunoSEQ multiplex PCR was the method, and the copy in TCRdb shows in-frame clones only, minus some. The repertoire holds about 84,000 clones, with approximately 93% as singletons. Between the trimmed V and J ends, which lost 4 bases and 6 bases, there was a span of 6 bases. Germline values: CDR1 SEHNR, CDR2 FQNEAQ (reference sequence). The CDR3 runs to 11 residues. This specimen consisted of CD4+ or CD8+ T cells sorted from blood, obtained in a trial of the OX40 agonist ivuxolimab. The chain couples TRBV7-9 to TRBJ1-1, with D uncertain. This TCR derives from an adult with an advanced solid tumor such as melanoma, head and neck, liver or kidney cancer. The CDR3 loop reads CASSSRSEAFF. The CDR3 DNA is TGTGCCAGCAGCTCTCGGTCTGAAGCTTTCTTT.